This TCR beta chain was sequenced during a study of control samples from healthy donors and cancer patients. The method was immunoSEQ multiplex PCR; TCRdb's version includes in-frame clones alone and lacks a portion of them. Among 130,000 or so clones listed, under 95% were seen once. Sequenced sample: blood. This TCR was recovered from a man aged 18 to 29 in good health.

Written as DNA, the CDR3 is TGCGCCAGCAGCCAAGACCCCCTGGGCGGGAACACCGGGGAGCTGTTTTTT. Amino acids: CASSQDPLGGNTGELFF. This chain connects TRBV4-3 to TRBJ2-2; D not resolved. Germline V gene data show CDR1 as LGHNA and CDR2 as YSLEER. Trimming stripped 0 bases from V and 1 base from J, with 12 bases between. This CDR3 spans 17 amino acids.